Listed here are 8 T cell receptor beta chains from one sample, sequenced in a study of blood T cell repertoires in COVID-19. Assay used: immunoSEQ multiplex PCR; TCRdb lists only in-frame clones, some missing. Among over 90,000 clones listed, more than 90% were seen once. Source material: peripheral blood. The source of these receptors is a man aged 18 to 29 with acute or convalescent COVID-19.

The gene calls are TRBV9 and TRBJ2-5, with 7 bases lining up with TRBD2. CDR1 and CDR2 from the germline V gene are SGDLS and YYNGEE. The CDR3 is made up of 16 amino acids. Losses at the gene ends were 0 bases for V and 0 bases for J; bases not matched to a gene: 5. CDR3 coding DNA: TGTGCCAGCAGCGTAGAAAGCGGGACGTACCAAGAGACCCAGTACTTC. Residues: CASSVESGTYQETQYF.

CDR3 sequence (DNA): TGTGCCAGCAGTTACGATGGTGCGAATGAAAAACTGTTTTTT. It encodes CASSYDGANEKLFF. The chain joins TRBV6-6 to TRBJ1-4; D remains ambiguous. Germline V gene data show CDR1 as MNHNY and CDR2 as SVGAGI (reference sequence). V shed 2 bases and J shed 5 bases, with 9 bases lying between them. The CDR3 contains 14 residues.

The chain has TRBV2 and TRBJ1-1, with D hard to call. Per the germline V gene, CDR1 is SNHLY and CDR2 is FYNNEI. The V end lost 6 bases, the J end lost 2 bases, and 10 bases lay between the germline ends. The length of the CDR3 is 13 residues. CDR3 loop: CASSLLLNTEAFF. The DNA for the CDR3 is TGTGCCAGCAGCCTTCTATTAAACACTGAAGCTTTCTTT.

The chain couples TRBV6-1 to TRBJ2-7, with D perhaps matching TRBD1 (6 bases). This CDR3 is 14 amino acids long. V was shortened by 2 bases and J by 5 bases, with 13 bases between the two germline ends. The germline gives CDR1 MNHNS, CDR2 SASEGT. The CDR3 protein is CASSEYTGINEQYF. Written as DNA, the CDR3 is TGTGCCAGCAGTGAATACACAGGGATCAACGAGCAGTACTTC.

The chain recombines TRBV24-1 with TRBJ2-1; 10 nucleotides match TRBD1. V dropped 4 bases and J dropped 2; count of bases not matched to a gene: 4. This CDR3 spans 16 amino acids. Germline CDR1 reads KGHDR; CDR2 reads SFDVKD. The CDR3 nucleotides are TGTGCCACCAGTGACCCCGGGACAGGGGCCTACAATGAGCAGTTCTTC. Amino acids: CATSDPGTGAYNEQFF.

This chain links TRBV7-9 with TRBJ2-1, with 8 bases aligning to TRBD2. The CDR3 is 18 residues long. Germline CDR1 and CDR2: SEHNR and FQNEAQ (reference sequence). V was clipped by 5 bases and J by 2 bases; unmatched bases: 14. CDR3 sequence reads: CASSPRAVTSGPYNEQFF. The CDR3 DNA follows: TGTGCCAGCAGCCCCCGAGCAGTTACTAGCGGACCCTACAATGAGCAGTTCTTC. Filled out from reference TRBV7-9 and TRBJ2-1, the complete variable domain reads DTGVSQNPRHKITKRGQNVTFRCDPISEHNRLYWYRQTLGQGPEFLTYFQNEAQLEKSRLLSDRFSAERPKGSFSTLEIQRTEQGDSAMYLCASSPRAVTSGPYNEQFFGPGTRLTVL.

The V gene is TRBV7-2, the J gene TRBJ1-2; 8 bases match TRBD1. With V trimmed by 5 bases and J by 0 bases, 8 bases remained unmatched. Germline V gene data show CDR1 as SGHTA and CDR2 as FQGNSA. CDR3 length equals 16 residues. This CDR3 is CASSRRVGQANYGYTF. In nucleotides, the CDR3 is TGTGCCAGCAGCCGCCGGGTGGGACAGGCTAACTATGGCTACACCTTC. The full variable domain, rest sourced from reference TRBV7-2 and TRBJ1-2, is GAGVSQSPSNKVTEKGKDVELRCDPISGHTALYWYRQSLGQGLEFLIYFQGNSAPDKSGLPSDRFSAERTGGSVSTLTIQRTQQEDSAVYLCASSRRVGQANYGYTFGSGTRLTVV.

The chain is built from TRBV5-1 and TRBJ2-1; possibly TRBD1 for D (7 bases). In germline, CDR1 is SGHRS, CDR2 YFSETQ. The CDR3 sequence is 16 residues long. V was pared by 5 bases and J by 2 bases, with 17 bases between. The CDR3 DNA reads TGCGCCAGCAGTTACCAGGGGGGTTCCGCCTACAATGAGCAGTTCTTC. Translation gives CASSYQGGSAYNEQFF.